Following are 32 T cell receptor beta chains from one sample sequenced in a study of shared clonotypes between healthy human individuals. TCRdb keeps only in-frame clones here, not all; method: immunoSEQ multiplex PCR. The repertoire holds hundreds of thousands of clones, with under 95% as singletons. The naive CD8 population came from CD45RO-negative cells selected for CCR7, without terminally differentiated effector memory CD45RA+ cells. Sequences were obtained from naive CD8+ T cells sorted from blood. All receptors come from a man aged 25 to 40 in good health.

This clone came up once. The chain recombines TRBV7-9 with TRBJ2-7, with 8 bases fitting TRBD1. The CDR3 extends over 15 amino acids. With V trimmed by 3 bases and J by 5 bases, 9 bases remained unmatched. Per the germline V gene, CDR1 is SEHNR and CDR2 is FQNEAQ (reference sequence). Here the CDR3 reads CASSFPGQGTHEQYF. The CDR3 DNA is TGTGCCAGCAGCTTCCCCGGACAGGGAACCCACGAGCAGTACTTC.

This sequence joins TRBV5-1 and TRBJ1-4; TRBD1 is a possible D gene (6 bases). CDR3 size: 15 residues. V was shortened by 4 bases and J by 4 bases, with 14 bases between the two germline ends. Germline V lookup: CDR1 SGHRS, CDR2 YFSETQ. This CDR3 reads CASSTQGGGNEKLFF. DNA for the CDR3: TGCGCCAGCAGCACACAGGGCGGGGGTAATGAAAAACTGTTTTTT.

J is TRBJ1-1 and V is TRBV7-9, with TRBD1 as a possible D gene (6 bases). This CDR3 region has 15 residues. Germline assignment: CDR1 SEHNR and CDR2 FQNEAQ (reference sequence). Trimming removed 0 bases from V and 1 base from J, with 9 bases in between. DNA for the CDR3: TGTGCCAGCAGCTTAGCTGCGGGGGCGAACACTGAAGCTTTCTTT. This translates into CASSLAAGANTEAFF.

The chain joins TRBV6-5 to TRBJ1-1; D gene uncertain. The length of the CDR3 is 15 residues. Between the trimmed V and J ends, which lost 0 bases and 4 bases, there was a span of 12 bases. CDR1 and CDR2 from the germline V gene are MNHEY and SVGAGI. The CDR3 sequence: CASSYSHSIGTEAFF. The CDR3 DNA sequence: TGTGCCAGCAGTTACTCCCATTCGATAGGCACTGAAGCTTTCTTT.

The rearrangement uses TRBV9 and TRBJ2-7; TRBD2 matches 8 bases. V lost 4 bases and J lost 2; bases outside the gene matches: 5. CDR1 is SGDLS, CDR2 YYNGEE, per germline. This CDR3 comprises 14 residues. The CDR3 nucleotides read TGTGCCAGCAGCCCCAGCGGGAGTCCCTACGAGCAGTACTTC. This translates into CASSPSGSPYEQYF.

With respect to this clone: Other DNA sequences in this specimen translate into the identical CDR3. V is TRBV28 and J is TRBJ2-7; D is undetermined. Germline loops: CDR1 MDHEN, CDR2 SYDVKM. The CDR3 is made up of 13 amino acids. V lost 3 bases, J lost 0 bases, and 6 bases lay in between. The CDR3: CASSFPSSYEQYF. CDR3 in DNA: TGTGCCAGCAGTTTCCCGAGCTCCTACGAGCAGTACTTC. The full variable domain, rest sourced from reference TRBV28 and TRBJ2-7, is DVKVTQSSRYLVKRTGEKVFLECVQDMDHENMFWYRQDPGLGLRLIYFSYDVKMKEKGDIPEGYSVSREKKERFSLILESASTNQTSMYLCASSFPSSYEQYFGPGTRLTVT.

The chain links TRBV6-5 to TRBJ2-3; maybe TRBD2 (5 bases). The V gene lost 2 bases and the J gene lost 3 bases, with 9 bases spanning the gap. Germline V gene lookup returns CDR1 MNHEY and CDR2 SVGAGI. The CDR3 totals 14 residues. For the CDR3, the DNA is TGTGCCAGCAGTTACGTCCTAGCAACAGATACGCAGTATTTT. Residues: CASSYVLATDTQYF.

This chain links TRBV27 with TRBJ1-5, with D hard to call. The V gene lost 0 bases and the J gene lost 15 bases, with 15 bases spanning the gap. Germline CDR1 MNHEY, CDR2 SMNVEV (reference sequence). The CDR3 is 13 residues long. CDR3 sequence (DNA): TGTGCCAGCAGTTTATCAACAGCTTCTCTTTTGCATTTT. Translated, it gives CASSLSTASLLHF.

The chain employs TRBV25-1 and TRBJ2-7; D call uncertain. CDR3 length: 18 residues. The V gene's germline CDR1 is MGHDK and CDR2 SYGVNS. V lost 2 bases and J lost 6, with 26 bases in between. CDR3 in amino acids: CASSEPACPIDPWCEQYF. CDR3 DNA: TGTGCCAGCAGTGAACCGGCCTGCCCGATAGACCCCTGGTGCGAGCAGTACTTC.

The CDR3 is CASSASSGVYEQYF. The CDR3 bases are TGTGCCAGCAGCGCTTCTAGCGGAGTCTACGAGCAGTACTTC. The gene calls are TRBV9 and TRBJ2-7, with 7 bases fitting TRBD2. J gave up 3 bases and V 3 bases, and 6 bases lay outside the gene matches. The V gene's germline CDR1 is SGDLS and CDR2 YYNGEE. The CDR3 length is 14 residues. Combining the CDR3 with reference TRBV9 and TRBJ2-7 gives the whole variable domain DSGVTQTPKHLITATGQRVTLRCSPRSGDLSVYWYQQSLDQGLQFLIQYYNGEERAKGNILERFSAQQFPDLHSELNLSSLELGDSALYFCASSASSGVYEQYFGPGTRLTVT.

This chain connects TRBV29-1 to TRBJ2-3; 8 bases line up with TRBD1. The CDR3 has 14 amino acids. Trimming took 1 base from V and 4 from J; bases not matched to a gene: 4. Germline V gene data show CDR1 as SQVTM and CDR2 as ANQGSEA. The CDR3 DNA follows: TGCAGCGTTGAAGGGACAGGGATCGCAGATACGCAGTATTTT. Encoded protein: CSVEGTGIADTQYF.

The chain is built from TRBV28 and TRBJ2-3, with a possible D match to TRBD2 (7 bases). V lost 7 bases to trimming and J lost 8 bases, with 13 bases between them. The CDR3 spans 12 residues. In germline, CDR1 is MDHEN, CDR2 SYDVKM. CDR3 sequence reads: CASTLGGGTQYF. As DNA, the CDR3 is TGTGCCAGCACCCTAGGGGGGGGTACGCAGTATTTT.

The rearrangement uses TRBV5-1 and TRBJ2-7, with D possibly matching TRBD1 (6 bases). V was trimmed by 2 bases and J by 3 bases, leaving 12 bases between them. This CDR3 is 14 amino acids long. Germline loops: CDR1 SGHRS, CDR2 YFSETQ. CDR3 residues: CASSFFQGHYEQYF. CDR3 DNA: TGCGCCAGCAGCTTTTTTCAGGGGCACTACGAGCAGTACTTC.

V gene TRBV13 combines with J gene TRBJ2-1; no clear D. CDR3 length: 13 residues. CDR1 is PRHDT and CDR2 is FYEKMQ in the germline V gene (reference sequence). V lost 4 bases and J lost 5, with 9 bases in between. The CDR3 region has the DNA TGTGCCAGCAGCTCGGCGTACGACAATGAGCAGTTCTTC. Protein: CASSSAYDNEQFF.

The rearrangement links TRBV29-1 to TRBJ2-1; 10 bases map to TRBD2. The CDR3 is 13 amino acids. With V trimmed by 2 bases and J by 5 bases, 0 bases remained unmatched. Germline CDR1 SQVTM, CDR2 ANQGSEA. The CDR3 DNA is TGCAGCGTTGAACTAGCGGGAGACAATGAGCAGTTCTTC. This translates into CSVELAGDNEQFF.

About this clone: Additional DNA sequences in this sample encode the identical CDR3. This sequence joins TRBV7-9 and TRBJ1-4, with no clear D. The length of the CDR3 is 15 residues. CDR1 SEHNR and CDR2 FQNEAQ come from the germline V gene (reference sequence). V lost 6 bases and J 0 bases, leaving 11 bases between the germline ends. DNA of the CDR3: TGTGCCAGCAGTTTTAGACAAGCAACTAATGAAAAACTGTTTTTT. Protein product: CASSFRQATNEKLFF.

The rearrangement joins TRBV4-2 to TRBJ2-7, with TRBD2 identical over 7 bases. V was clipped by 0 bases and J by 0 bases; unmatched bases: 2. The germline V gene has CDR1 LGHNA and CDR2 YNFKEQ. This CDR3 is 15 amino acids long. The DNA for the CDR3 is TGTGCCAGCAGCCAAGAGGGAGGGAGCTCCTACGAGCAGTACTTC. Translation: CASSQEGGSSYEQYF.

This clone has just one count. The chain combines TRBV6-5 with TRBJ1-4; no clear D gene. CDR3 length: 14 amino acids. Germline CDR1 reads MNHEY; CDR2 reads SVGAGI. V lost 6 bases, J lost 3 bases, and 11 bases lay in between. Here the CDR3 reads CASSPLDPNEKLFF. The CDR3 DNA follows: TGTGCCAGCAGCCCATTAGACCCTAATGAAAAACTGTTTTTT.

This chain connects TRBV18 to TRBJ2-2; TRBD1 or TRBD2 may be the D gene (5 bases each). The V end lost 8 bases, the J end lost 2 bases, and 12 bases lay between the germline ends. Germline CDR1 KGHSH, CDR2 LQKENI. This CDR3 has 14 amino acids. CDR3 amino acids: CASVRDQNTGELFF. In DNA form, the CDR3 reads TGTGCCAGCGTCCGGGACCAAAACACCGGGGAGCTGTTTTTT.

This clone came up once. The chain links TRBV2 to TRBJ2-3; 7 nucleotides line up with TRBD1. The CDR3 consists of 14 residues. CDR1 is SNHLY, CDR2 FYNNEI, per germline. The J segment lost 5 bases and the V segment lost 10 bases, leaving 12 bases of the junction unmatched. The CDR3 region has the DNA TGTGCCACGATCGGACAGGTGGGGGAAGATACGCAGTATTTT. Translation gives CATIGQVGEDTQYF.

V and J are TRBV29-1 and TRBJ2-7, with D tentatively TRBD1 (6 bases). Germline lookup yields CDR1 SQVTM and CDR2 ANQGSEA. Trimming shortened V by 4 bases and J by 3 bases, and 19 bases separated the two germline ends. This CDR3 is 15 amino acids long. The CDR3 bases are TGCAGCGTTGGCGACCTGGACAGATCCTTCTACGAGCAGTACTTC. Protein: CSVGDLDRSFYEQYF.

V usage is TRBV11-2 and J usage is TRBJ2-3; a weak D match, TRBD2 (6 bases). CDR1 SGHAT and CDR2 FQNNGV come from the germline V gene. The V end lost 5 bases, the J end lost 4 bases, and 13 bases lay between the germline ends. There are 14 residues in the CDR3. Here the CDR3 DNA reads TGTGCCAGCAGCCCGGAGGGAACTCCAGATACGCAGTATTTT. Its protein is CASSPEGTPDTQYF.

The rearrangement uses TRBV11-2 and TRBJ2-7; possibly TRBD1 for D (6 bases). V lost 6 bases to trimming and J lost 2 bases, with 14 bases between them. The CDR3 totals 14 residues. Germline values: CDR1 SGHAT, CDR2 FQNNGV. CDR3 amino acids: CASRGWTVPYEQYF. CDR3 sequence (DNA): TGTGCCAGCAGAGGGTGGACAGTCCCCTACGAGCAGTACTTC.

Here the CDR3 reads CASSKIQDPYGYTF. The CDR3 DNA is TGTGCCAGCAGTAAAATACAGGATCCGTATGGCTACACCTTC. This chain joins TRBV27 and TRBJ1-2; tentatively, D is TRBD1 (5 bases). Germline assignment: CDR1 MNHEY and CDR2 SMNVEV (reference sequence). The CDR3 is made up of 14 amino acids. V dropped 5 bases and J dropped 5 bases, with 15 bases sitting between them.

The chain carries TRBV11-2 and TRBJ2-7, with D maybe TRBD1 (6 bases). Germline values: CDR1 SGHAT, CDR2 FQNNGV. The length of the CDR3 is 13 residues. The V gene lost 2 bases and the J gene lost 6 bases, with 11 bases spanning the gap. The CDR3 loop is CASSLRGQREQYF. Here the CDR3 DNA reads TGTGCCAGCAGCTTACGGGGACAACGCGAGCAGTACTTC.

This chain links TRBV27 with TRBJ2-1; no clear D gene. The V gene lost 7 bases and the J gene lost 0 bases, with 10 bases spanning the gap. This CDR3 comprises 14 residues. Germline V gene data show CDR1 as MNHEY and CDR2 as SMNVEV (reference sequence). The CDR3 loop reads CASKEFSSYNEQFF. The CDR3 nucleotides read TGTGCCAGCAAAGAGTTCAGCTCCTACAATGAGCAGTTCTTC.

This CDR3 reads CASSVYGTSGQETQYF. CDR3 DNA sequence: TGTGCCAGCAGCGTCTACGGGACTAGCGGCCAAGAGACCCAGTACTTC. V is TRBV9 and J is TRBJ2-5, with 11 bases that match TRBD2. Germline CDR1 SGDLS, CDR2 YYNGEE. The V segment lost 2 bases and the J segment 1 base; nucleotides outside the gene matches: 4. The CDR3 sequence is 16 residues long.

This rearrangement joins TRBV4-1 to TRBJ2-1; D tentatively fits TRBD1 or TRBD2 (6 bases each). The CDR3 spans 16 residues. The germline V gene has CDR1 MGHRA and CDR2 YSYEKL. Trimming pared 1 base from V and 8 bases from J, leaving 18 bases between. In DNA, the CDR3 is TGCGCCAGCAGCCAAGGTGGACACGGGGGCACGGATGAGCAGTTCTTC. Its protein product is CASSQGGHGGTDEQFF.

The chain is built from TRBV7-9 and TRBJ2-1; tentative D call: TRBD1 (6 bases). CDR1 and CDR2 (germline): SEHNR, FQNEAQ (reference sequence). Between the trimmed V and J ends, which lost 2 bases and 10 bases, there was a span of 18 bases. This CDR3 has 15 amino acids. For the CDR3, the DNA is TGTGCCAGCAGCTTATTGAGTGTCTCAGGGGAAGAGCAGTTCTTC. Protein product: CASSLLSVSGEEQFF.

This chain connects TRBV27 to TRBJ2-7; no reliable D call. The germline gives CDR1 MNHEY, CDR2 SMNVEV (reference sequence). This CDR3 contains 14 residues. The V and J ends lost 1 base and 2 bases respectively, with 9 bases between them. CDR3 bases: TGTGCCAGCAGTTTATTTGACTCTACCTACGAGCAGTACTTC. Amino acids: CASSLFDSTYEQYF.

The V gene is TRBV4-2, the J gene TRBJ1-1; 12 nucleotides agree with TRBD1. Unmatched junction bases numbered 10, after V lost 7 bases and J lost 7 bases. The germline CDR1 and CDR2 sequences are LGHNA and YNFKEQ. The CDR3 is 15 residues long. The CDR3 nucleotides read TGTGCCAGCACGGGGACAGGGGGCTCGCTTTTTGAAGCTTTCTTT. Amino acid sequence: CASTGTGGSLFEAFF.

This chain uses TRBV4-3 with TRBJ2-1; TRBD2 matches at 9 bases. V was pared by 4 bases and J by 8 bases, with 9 bases of the junction left unmatched. CDR1 is LGHNA, CDR2 YSLEER, per germline. The CDR3 length is 15 residues. The CDR3 DNA reads as TGCGCCAGCAGCCGCGGGCCTAGCGGGACGGATGAGCAGTTCTTC. It specifies CASSRGPSGTDEQFF.